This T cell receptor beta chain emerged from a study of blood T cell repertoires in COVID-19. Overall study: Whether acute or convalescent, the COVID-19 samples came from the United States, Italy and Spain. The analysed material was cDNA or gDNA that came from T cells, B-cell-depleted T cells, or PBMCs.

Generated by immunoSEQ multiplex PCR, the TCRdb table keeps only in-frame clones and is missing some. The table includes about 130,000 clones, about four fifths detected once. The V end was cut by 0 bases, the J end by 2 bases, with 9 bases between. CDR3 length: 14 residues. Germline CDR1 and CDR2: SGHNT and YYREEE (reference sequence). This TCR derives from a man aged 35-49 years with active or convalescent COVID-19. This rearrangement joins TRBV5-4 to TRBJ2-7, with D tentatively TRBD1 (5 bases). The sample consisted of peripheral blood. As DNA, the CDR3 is TGTGCCAGCAGCTTGGGGGGCGCAGCCTACGAGCAGTACTTC. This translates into CASSLGGAAYEQYF.